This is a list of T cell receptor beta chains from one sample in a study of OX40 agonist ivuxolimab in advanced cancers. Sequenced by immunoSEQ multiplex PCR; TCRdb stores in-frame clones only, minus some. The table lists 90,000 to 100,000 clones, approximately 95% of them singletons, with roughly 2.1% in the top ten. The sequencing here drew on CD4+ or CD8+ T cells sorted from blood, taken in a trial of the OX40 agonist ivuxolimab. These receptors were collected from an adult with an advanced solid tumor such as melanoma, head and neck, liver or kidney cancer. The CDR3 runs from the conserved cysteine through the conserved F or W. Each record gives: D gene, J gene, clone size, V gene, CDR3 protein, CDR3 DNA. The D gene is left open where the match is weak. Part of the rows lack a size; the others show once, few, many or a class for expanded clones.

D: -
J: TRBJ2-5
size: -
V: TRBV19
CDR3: CASSMGPGWERYF
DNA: TGTGCCAGTAGTATGGGGCCCGGGTGGGAGAGATACTTC

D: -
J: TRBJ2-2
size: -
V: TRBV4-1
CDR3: CASSQAIGDTGELFF
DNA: TGCGCCAGCAGCCAAGCTATTGGGGACACCGGGGAGCTGTTTTTT

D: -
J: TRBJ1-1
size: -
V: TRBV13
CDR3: CATRGQSNTEAFF
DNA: TGTGCCACCAGAGGACAGTCGAACACTGAAGCTTTCTTT

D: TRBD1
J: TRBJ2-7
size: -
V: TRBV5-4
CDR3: CAISTRDSYEQYF
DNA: TGTGCCATCTCGACCCGGGACAGCTACGAGCAGTACTTC

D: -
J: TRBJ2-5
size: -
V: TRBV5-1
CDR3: CASSLAAGSQETQYF
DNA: TGCGCCAGCAGCTTGGCCGCAGGGAGCCAAGAGACCCAGTACTTC

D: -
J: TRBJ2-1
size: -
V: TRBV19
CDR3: CASTDYNEQFF
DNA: TGTGCCAGCACGGACTACAATGAGCAGTTCTTC

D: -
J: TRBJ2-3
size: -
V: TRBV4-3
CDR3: CASSQDRGWKGTQYF
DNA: TGCGCCAGCAGCCAAGATAGAGGGTGGAAGGGTACGCAGTATTTT

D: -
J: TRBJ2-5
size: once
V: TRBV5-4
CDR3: CASSLRGGVETQYF
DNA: TGTGCCAGCAGCTTGAGGGGTGGGGTAGAGACCCAGTACTTC

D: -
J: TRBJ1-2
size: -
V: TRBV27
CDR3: CASSPMTTNYGYTF
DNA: TGTGCCAGCAGCCCGATGACAACTAACTATGGCTACACCTTC

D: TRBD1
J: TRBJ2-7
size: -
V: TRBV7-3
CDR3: CASSTGQSYEQYF
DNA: TGTGCCAGCAGCACGGGACAGTCCTACGAGCAGTACTTC

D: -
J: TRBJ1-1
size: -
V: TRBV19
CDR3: CASSIRDLGTEAFF
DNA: TGTGCCAGTAGTATAAGAGACCTGGGCACTGAAGCTTTCTTT

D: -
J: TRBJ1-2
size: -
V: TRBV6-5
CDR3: CASSLAGGTYGYTF
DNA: TGTGCCAGCAGCCTCGCGGGGGGCACCTATGGCTACACCTTC

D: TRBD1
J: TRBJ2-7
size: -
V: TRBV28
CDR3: CASSFRTGTYEQYF
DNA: TGTGCCAGCAGTTTTCGGACAGGGACCTACGAGCAGTACTTC

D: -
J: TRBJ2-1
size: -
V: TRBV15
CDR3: CATSRREGIYEQFF
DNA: TGTGCCACCAGCCGGAGAGAGGGAATTTACGAGCAGTTCTTC

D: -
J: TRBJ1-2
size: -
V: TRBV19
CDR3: CASSIGRYGYTF
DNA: TGTGCCAGTAGTATCGGACGCTATGGCTACACCTTC

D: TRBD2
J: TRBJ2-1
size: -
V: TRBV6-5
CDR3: CASIAGNEQFF
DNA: TGTGCCAGCATAGCGGGCAATGAGCAGTTCTTC

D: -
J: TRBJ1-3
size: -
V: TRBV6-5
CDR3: CASSYSFRSSGNTIYF
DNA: TGTGCCAGCAGTTACTCGTTCCGGAGCTCTGGAAACACCATATATTTT

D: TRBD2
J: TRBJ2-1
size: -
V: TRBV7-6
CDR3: CASSTLAGAGNEQFF
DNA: TGTGCCAGCAGTACCCTAGCGGGGGCGGGGAATGAGCAGTTCTTC

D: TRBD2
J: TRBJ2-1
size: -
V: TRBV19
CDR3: CASSGAPSGYNEQFF
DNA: TGTGCCAGTAGTGGTGCGCCTAGCGGGTACAATGAGCAGTTCTTC

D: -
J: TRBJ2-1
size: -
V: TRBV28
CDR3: CASSLVGGGSLFF
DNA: -

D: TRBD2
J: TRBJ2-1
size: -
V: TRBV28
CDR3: CASSLSELAGLNEQFF
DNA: TGTGCCAGCAGTTTGTCGGAACTAGCGGGGCTAAATGAGCAGTTCTTC

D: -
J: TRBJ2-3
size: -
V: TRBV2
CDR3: CASSSGTTRTDTQYF
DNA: TGTGCCAGCAGCTCCGGGACAACTCGCACAGATACGCAGTATTTT

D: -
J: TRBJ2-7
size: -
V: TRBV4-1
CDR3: CASSQRDVTSEQYF
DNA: TGCGCCAGCAGCCAAAGGGACGTAACCTCCGAGCAGTACTTC

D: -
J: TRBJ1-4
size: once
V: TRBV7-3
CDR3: CALRTREKLFF
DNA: TGTGCCCTCCGGACGAGGGAAAAACTGTTTTTT

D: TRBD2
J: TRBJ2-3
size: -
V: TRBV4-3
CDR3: CASSQDRSASGGDTQYF
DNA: TGCGCCAGCAGCCAAGATCGGTCGGCTAGCGGGGGGGATACGCAGTATTTT

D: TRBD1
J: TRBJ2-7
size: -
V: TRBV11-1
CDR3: CASSLGTGSYEQYF
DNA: TGTGCCAGCAGCCTGGGGACAGGTTCCTACGAGCAGTACTTC

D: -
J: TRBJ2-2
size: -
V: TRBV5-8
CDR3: CASSLGSNTGELFF
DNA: TGTGCCAGCTCTTTAGGGTCGAACACCGGGGAGCTGTTTTTT

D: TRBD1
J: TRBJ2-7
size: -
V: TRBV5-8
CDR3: CASSSPGQGRMEQYF
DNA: TGTGCCAGCAGCTCGCCGGGACAGGGGCGAATGGAGCAGTACTTC

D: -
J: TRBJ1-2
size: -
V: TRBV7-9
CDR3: CASSGEGVGYTF
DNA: TGTGCCAGCAGCGGGGAGGGGGTCGGCTACACCTTC

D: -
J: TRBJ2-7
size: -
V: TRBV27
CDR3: CASSLGGEQYF
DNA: TGTGCCAGCAGTCTCGGGGGCGAGCAGTACTTC

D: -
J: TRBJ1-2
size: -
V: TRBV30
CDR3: CAWSVLLGPGDEGYTF
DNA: TGTGCCTGGAGTGTACTTTTAGGGCCAGGGGATGAAGGCTACACCTTC

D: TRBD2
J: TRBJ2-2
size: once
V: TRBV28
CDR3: CASTPGLAPRRTGELFF
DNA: TGTGCCAGCACGCCGGGACTAGCGCCACGCCGCACCGGGGAGCTGTTTTTT

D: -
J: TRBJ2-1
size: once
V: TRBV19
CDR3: CASSSLGNEQFF
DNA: TGTGCCAGTAGTTCACTAGGCAATGAGCAGTTCTTC

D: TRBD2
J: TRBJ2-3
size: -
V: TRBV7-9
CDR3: CASSLVAGNSPADTQYF
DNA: TGTGCCAGCAGCTTAGTAGCGGGGAACTCGCCCGCAGATACGCAGTATTTT

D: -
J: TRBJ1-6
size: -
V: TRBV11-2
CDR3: CASRFGGDSPLHF
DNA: TGTGCCAGCAGATTCGGCGGGGACTCACCCCTCCACTTT

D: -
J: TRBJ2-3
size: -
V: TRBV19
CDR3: CASSNRGLDTQYF
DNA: TGTGCCAGTAGTAATCGAGGACTAGATACGCAGTATTTT

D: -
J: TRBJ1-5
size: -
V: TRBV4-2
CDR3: CASSPWGARDSNQPQHF
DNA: TGTGCCAGCAGCCCCTGGGGGGCCAGGGATAGCAATCAGCCCCAGCATTTT

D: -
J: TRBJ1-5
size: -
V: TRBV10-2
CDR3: CASSEIYQPQHF
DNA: TGCGCCAGCAGTGAAATATATCAGCCCCAGCATTTT

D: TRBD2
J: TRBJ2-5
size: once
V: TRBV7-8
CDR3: CASSQGYSGGEETQYF
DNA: TGTGCCAGCAGCCAGGGGTACAGCGGGGGGGAAGAGACCCAGTACTTC

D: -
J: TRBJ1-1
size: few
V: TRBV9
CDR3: CASSVGVGLNEAFF
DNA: TGTGCCAGCAGCGTAGGAGTGGGCTTGAATGAAGCTTTCTTT

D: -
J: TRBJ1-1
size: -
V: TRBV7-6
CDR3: CASGWDLNTEAFF
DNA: TGTGCCAGCGGATGGGATTTGAACACTGAAGCTTTCTTT

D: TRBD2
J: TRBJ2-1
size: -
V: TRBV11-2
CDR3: CASSLGMTSGAGLEQFF
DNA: TGTGCCAGCAGCTTAGGTATGACTAGCGGGGCTGGCCTCGAGCAGTTCTTC

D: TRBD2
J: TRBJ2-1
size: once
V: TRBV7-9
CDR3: CASSPGTSGGDEQFF
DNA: TGTGCCAGCAGCCCAGGGACTAGCGGGGGAGATGAGCAGTTCTTC

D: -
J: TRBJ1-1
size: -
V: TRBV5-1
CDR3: CASSLTGAGTEAFF
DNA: TGCGCCAGCAGCCTGACGGGGGCTGGAACTGAAGCTTTCTTT

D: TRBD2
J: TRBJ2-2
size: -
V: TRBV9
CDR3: CASSVAPSGQGELFF
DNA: TGTGCCAGCAGCGTAGCCCCTAGCGGGCAGGGGGAGCTGTTTTTT

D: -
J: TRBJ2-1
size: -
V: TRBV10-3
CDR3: CAISESEMTGPYNEQFF
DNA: TGTGCCATCAGTGAGTCGGAAATGACAGGCCCCTACAATGAGCAGTTCTTC

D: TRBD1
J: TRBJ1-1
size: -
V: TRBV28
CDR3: CASSPGQWNTEAFF
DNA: TGTGCCAGCAGCCCGGGACAGTGGAACACTGAAGCTTTCTTT

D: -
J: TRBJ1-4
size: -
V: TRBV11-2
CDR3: CASSLERDQNEKLFF
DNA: TGTGCCAGCAGCTTAGAAAGGGACCAAAATGAAAAACTGTTTTTT

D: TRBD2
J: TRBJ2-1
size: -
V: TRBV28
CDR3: CASRLAGESYNEQFF
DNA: TGTGCCAGCAGACTAGCGGGAGAGTCCTACAATGAGCAGTTCTTC

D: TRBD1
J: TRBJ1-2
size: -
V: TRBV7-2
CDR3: CASSRGTVTNYGYTF
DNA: TGTGCCAGCAGCCGGGGGACAGTTACTAACTATGGCTACACCTTC

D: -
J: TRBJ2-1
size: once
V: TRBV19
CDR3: CASSIVQGTYNEQFF
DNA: TGTGCCAGTAGTATAGTACAGGGTACATACAATGAGCAGTTCTTC